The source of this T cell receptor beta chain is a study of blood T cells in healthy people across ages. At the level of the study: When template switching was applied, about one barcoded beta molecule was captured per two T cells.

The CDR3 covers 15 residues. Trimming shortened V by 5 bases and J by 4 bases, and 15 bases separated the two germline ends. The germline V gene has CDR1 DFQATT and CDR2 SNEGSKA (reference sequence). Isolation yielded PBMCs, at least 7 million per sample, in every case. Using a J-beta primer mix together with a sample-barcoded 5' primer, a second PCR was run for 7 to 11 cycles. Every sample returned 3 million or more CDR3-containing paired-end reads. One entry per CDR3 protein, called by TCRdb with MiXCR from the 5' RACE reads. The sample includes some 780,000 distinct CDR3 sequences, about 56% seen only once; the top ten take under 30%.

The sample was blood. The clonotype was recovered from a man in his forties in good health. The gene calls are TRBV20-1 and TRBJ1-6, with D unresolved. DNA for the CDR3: TGCAGTGCTCCGGCGGGGTCGGGGTATAATTCACCCCTCCACTTT. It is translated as CSAPAGSGYNSPLHF.